This TCR beta chain is drawn from a study of blood T cells in healthy people across ages. Each sample yielded at least 6 micrograms of PBMC total RNA. The CDR3 covers 15 residues. V was pared by 11 bases and J by 5 bases, with 16 bases of the junction left unmatched. CDR1 is SEHNR and CDR2 is FQNEAQ in the germline V gene (reference sequence). A second PCR of roughly 7 to 11 cycles used a sample-barcoded 5' primer and a J-beta primer mix. TCRdb processed the 5' RACE reads anew with MiXCR; each CDR3 protein has one entry. The sample includes about 780,000 distinct CDR3 sequences, 35% to 60% of them seen just once.

This TCR was sampled from a man older than 75 in good health. The chain is built from TRBV7-9 and TRBJ2-5, with TRBD1 matching over 8 bases. The sequenced sample consisted of blood. The CDR3 sequence: CASSKVETGVETQYF. The DNA for the CDR3 is TGTGCCTCCAGTAAAGTCGAGACAGGGGTTGAGACCCAGTACTTC.